These T cell receptor beta chains were read from a single sample in a study of shared clonotypes between healthy human individuals. Sequencing was performed with immunoSEQ multiplex PCR; in TCRdb, only in-frame clones are kept and a portion is missing. The sample has around 2.1 million clones; approximately 94% are singletons. Sequenced: naive CD8+ T cells from PBMCs. These receptors were taken from a man between 18 and 29 years old in good health. Some clones in this sample may be carry-over from other donors' samples. Each CDR3 is given with its conserved first and last residue. Fields, in order: D gene, clone size, J gene, V gene, CDR3 protein, CDR3 DNA. The D gene is left open where the match is weak. Clone sizes are given selectively: once, few, many, or a class where the clone is expanded.

D: TRBD1
size: .
J: TRBJ2-1
V: TRBV30
CDR3: CAWSVKGQGEFF
DNA: TGTGCCTGGAGTGTTAAAGGGCAGGGGGAGTTCTTC

D: .
size: .
J: TRBJ1-4
V: TRBV2
CDR3: CASSEAGPGVNEKLFF
DNA: TGTGCCAGCAGTGAAGCAGGGCCAGGGGTTAATGAAAAACTGTTTTTT

D: TRBD1
size: .
J: TRBJ1-1
V: TRBV6-5
CDR3: CASSYSDRAGAEAFF
DNA: TGTGCCAGCAGTTACTCCGACAGGGCGGGCGCTGAAGCTTTCTTT

D: TRBD1
size: .
J: TRBJ2-2
V: TRBV11-2
CDR3: CASSGRQGHTGELFF
DNA: TGTGCCAGCAGCGGTCGACAGGGGCATACCGGGGAGCTGTTTTTT

D: .
size: .
J: TRBJ1-5
V: TRBV5-6
CDR3: CASSLGPNQPQHF
DNA: TGTGCCAGCAGCTTAGGTCCGAATCAGCCCCAGCATTTT

D: .
size: .
J: TRBJ1-1
V: TRBV28
CDR3: CASTPAPWDVRSNIFF
DNA: TGTGCCAGCACCCCGGCCCCCTGGGACGTAAGAAGCAACATTTTCTTT

D: TRBD1
size: .
J: TRBJ2-5
V: TRBV19
CDR3: CASSTTTGVQETQYF
DNA: TGTGCCAGTAGTACCACGACAGGGGTGCAAGAGACCCAGTACTTC

D: TRBD2
size: .
J: TRBJ2-2
V: TRBV19
CDR3: CASSPLTSGTGELFF
DNA: TGTGCCAGTAGTCCACTGACTAGCGGTACCGGGGAGCTGTTTTTT

D: TRBD1
size: .
J: TRBJ1-6
V: TRBV7-9
CDR3: CASSRDRESPLHF
DNA: TGTGCCAGCAGCCGGGACAGGGAATCACCCCTCCACTTT

D: TRBD1
size: .
J: TRBJ1-5
V: TRBV28
CDR3: CASSPGQLVQPQHF
DNA: TGTGCCAGCAGCCCGGGACAGCTTGTTCAGCCCCAGCATTTT

D: .
size: .
J: TRBJ2-7
V: TRBV28
CDR3: CASSLPWTGPTEQYF
DNA: TGTGCCAGCAGTCTCCCTTGGACGGGGCCCACCGAGCAGTACTTC

D: .
size: .
J: TRBJ2-5
V: TRBV5-8
CDR3: CASSHSGVAQETQYF
DNA: TGTGCCAGCAGTCATTCGGGGGTAGCGCAAGAGACCCAGTACTTC

D: TRBD1
size: .
J: TRBJ2-1
V: TRBV29-1
CDR3: CSVEGQGYNEQFF
DNA: TGCAGCGTTGAGGGACAGGGATACAATGAGCAGTTCTTC

D: .
size: .
J: TRBJ2-7
V: TRBV27
CDR3: CATRGTAGSYF
DNA: TGTGCCACCCGAGGTACCGCGGGATCGTACTTC

D: .
size: .
J: TRBJ2-1
V: TRBV9
CDR3: CASSVGDRTNEQFF
DNA: TGTGCCAGCAGCGTAGGCGACAGGACCAATGAGCAGTTCTTC

D: TRBD1
size: .
J: TRBJ1-4
V: TRBV27
CDR3: CASSRYRGDATNEKLFF
DNA: TGTGCCAGCAGTAGGTACAGGGGGGATGCAACTAATGAAAAACTGTTTTTT

D: TRBD2
size: .
J: TRBJ2-7
V: TRBV2
CDR3: CASSEPTGTSIGRDSYEQYF
DNA: TGTGCCAGCAGCGAACCTACCGGGACTAGTATTGGGCGGGACTCCTACGAGCAGTACTTC

D: TRBD2
size: .
J: TRBJ2-2
V: TRBV9
CDR3: CASSVDSGSPNTGELFF
DNA: TGTGCCAGCAGCGTAGATAGCGGGAGCCCTAACACCGGGGAGCTGTTTTTT

D: TRBD2
size: .
J: TRBJ2-1
V: TRBV28
CDR3: CASSSRLAGGRDNEQFF
DNA: TGTGCCAGCAGTTCACGACTAGCGGGAGGTCGGGACAATGAGCAGTTCTTC

D: TRBD1
size: once
J: TRBJ1-3
V: TRBV28
CDR3: CASRDRVFGNTIYF
DNA: TGTGCCAGCAGGGACAGGGTTTTTGGAAACACCATATATTTT

D: .
size: .
J: TRBJ2-3
V: TRBV7-9
CDR3: CASSSQGADTQYF
DNA: TGTGCCAGCAGCTCCCAGGGTGCAGATACGCAGTATTTT

D: TRBD1
size: .
J: TRBJ1-2
V: TRBV5-6
CDR3: CASSLYTGGGYYGYTF
DNA: TGTGCCAGCAGCTTATATACAGGGGGCGGATACTATGGCTACACCTTC

D: .
size: .
J: TRBJ2-7
V: TRBV2
CDR3: CASTPSGDEQYF
DNA: TGTGCCAGCACTCCTTCGGGGGACGAGCAGTACTTC

D: .
size: .
J: TRBJ1-3
V: TRBV10-3
CDR3: CATVDITSGNTIYF
DNA: TGTGCCACCGTGGACATAACCTCTGGAAACACCATATATTTT

D: .
size: once
J: TRBJ2-7
V: TRBV27
CDR3: CASSPLVIVPGEQYF
DNA: TGTGCCAGCAGTCCTCTGGTTATCGTCCCGGGCGAGCAGTACTTC